The 31 T cell receptor beta chains listed next were all sequenced from one sample in a study of T cells after yellow fever vaccination. TCRdb fed the 5' RACE reads into MiXCR, producing one record per CDR3 protein. The sample holds about 300,000 distinct CDR3 sequences, less than 9.5% seen once. This specimen consisted of CD4+ T cells sorted from PBMCs, obtained 5 days after the yellow fever booster vaccination. The receptor source for this set is a man between 18 and 35 years old who received the YFV17D yellow fever vaccine.

This clonotype showed up just a few times. This chain links TRBV6-6 with TRBJ2-1; a possible D gene is TRBD2 (5 bases). CDR1 is MNHNY and CDR2 is SVGAGI in the germline V gene (reference sequence). The CDR3 covers 14 residues. Trimming left V 4 bases short and J 2 bases short, with 9 bases between. The CDR3 region is CASSSLAAYNEQFF. The CDR3 nucleotides read TGTGCCAGCAGTTCTCTAGCCGCCTACAATGAGCAGTTCTTC.

In its sample, this clonotype was seen many times. The chain recombines TRBV12-3 or TRBV12-4 with TRBJ2-1, with 7 bases fitting TRBD1. This CDR3 is built from 15 residues. Unmatched junction bases numbered 8, after V lost 2 bases and J lost 7 bases. CDR3 nucleotides: TGTGCCAGCAGTTTATCCCCCACAGGGGCAAATGAGCAGTTCTTC. Translated, it gives CASSLSPTGANEQFF.

This clonotype came up many times. The V gene is TRBV20-1, the J gene TRBJ1-1; D might be TRBD1 (5 bases). CDR3 length equals 16 residues. Trimming cost V 2 bases and J 2 bases, with 18 bases left between them. Germline assignment: CDR1 DFQATT and CDR2 SNEGSKA (reference sequence). The CDR3 sequence is CSARLPLTDLNTEAFF. The CDR3 region has the DNA TGCAGTGCTAGACTCCCCTTGACAGATCTCAACACTGAAGCTTTCTTT.

A few counts support this clonotype. The rearrangement uses TRBV11-2 and TRBJ1-1; D perhaps matches TRBD1 (6 bases). The germline CDR1 and CDR2 sequences are SGHAT and FQNNGV. With 6 bases removed from V and 4 bases from J, the gap between germline ends came to 12 bases. This CDR3 has 13 amino acids. The CDR3 DNA reads TGTGCCAGCAGATTCCAGGGGAGCACTGAAGCTTTCTTT. Translated, it gives CASRFQGSTEAFF.

This clonotype was counted many times. The rearrangement joins TRBV4-2 to TRBJ2-5, with TRBD2 matching 15 bases. Losses at the gene ends were 3 bases for V and 9 bases for J; bases not matched to a gene: 8. CDR1 is LGHNA and CDR2 is YNFKEQ in the germline V gene. This CDR3 region has 16 residues. CDR3 region: CASSHAGLAGGWAQYF. The DNA for the CDR3 is TGTGCCAGCAGCCACGCCGGACTAGCGGGGGGGTGGGCCCAGTACTTC.

This clonotype was detected only a few times. This chain connects TRBV6-5 to TRBJ1-5; D is possibly TRBD1 (6 bases). V lost 10 bases and J lost 3, with 19 bases in between. Germline V CDR1 and CDR2: MNHEY, SVGAGI. The CDR3 is made up of 15 amino acids. The CDR3 protein is CAMPGHRVVNQPQHF. The CDR3 DNA reads TGTGCCATGCCCGGCCACAGGGTTGTCAATCAGCCCCAGCATTTT.

In this sample, this clonotype turned up a few times. The chain uses TRBV20-1 and TRBJ1-3; the D is unclear. Germline CDR1 and CDR2: DFQATT and SNEGSKA (reference sequence). The V end lost 2 bases, the J end lost 4 bases, and 15 bases lay between the germline ends. The CDR3 loop spans 15 amino acids. The CDR3 region is CSARTPGSSGNTIYF. The CDR3 DNA reads as TGCAGTGCTAGAACCCCCGGGAGTTCCGGAAACACCATATATTTT.

This clonotype was seen a handful of times. The chain recombines TRBV30 with TRBJ2-3; no definite D call. The CDR3 consists of 11 residues. V lost 5 bases and J 5 bases, leaving 8 bases between the germline ends. Germline V CDR1 and CDR2: GTSNPN, SVGIG (reference sequence). This CDR3 reads CAWVSGDTQYF. The CDR3 DNA follows: TGTGCCTGGGTTTCGGGAGATACGCAGTATTTT.

The chain is built from TRBV20-1 and TRBJ1-1, with D unclear. Trimming shortened V by 5 bases and J by 3 bases, and 16 bases separated the two germline ends. Germline V gene lookup returns CDR1 DFQATT and CDR2 SNEGSKA (reference sequence). The CDR3 spans 14 residues. The CDR3 DNA follows: TGCAGTGCTGCCAACGTCATGAGGGACACTGAAGCTTTCTTT. Protein sequence: CSAANVMRDTEAFF.

This clonotype came up a few times. The genes are TRBV12-3 or TRBV12-4 and TRBJ2-5, with D possibly matching TRBD2 (6 bases). CDR3 length: 15 amino acids. The V end lost 6 bases, the J end lost 1 base, and 15 bases lay between the germline ends. For the CDR3, the DNA is TGTGCCAGCAGCCGGAAGACCGGGGGCCAAGAGACCCAGTACTTC. This encodes CASSRKTGGQETQYF.

The chain combines TRBV20-1 with TRBJ2-7, with TRBD1 as a possible D gene (5 bases). There are 11 residues in the CDR3. The germline V and J ends were trimmed by 6 bases and 5 bases, with 11 bases remaining between them. Germline V gives CDR1 DFQATT, CDR2 SNEGSKA (reference sequence). CDR3 in amino acids: CSASRVHEQYV. The DNA for the CDR3 is TGCAGTGCAAGCAGGGTCCACGAGCAGTACGTC.

This clonotype was observed many times. V and J are TRBV10-3 and TRBJ2-3; TRBD1 matches at 10 bases. The germline CDR1 and CDR2 sequences are ENHRY and SYGVKD. This CDR3 spans 15 amino acids. After removal of 4 bases from V and 5 bases from J, the junction contained 6 bases not matched to a gene. The CDR3 region has the DNA TGTGCCATCAGTGCGGGGACAGGGGAGTTAGATACGCAGTATTTT. As protein: CAISAGTGELDTQYF.

This clonotype appeared a few times. The gene calls are TRBV3-1 and TRBJ1-6; 10 bases agree with TRBD1. CDR1 LGHDT and CDR2 YNNKEL come from the germline V gene (reference sequence). This CDR3 spans 16 amino acids. The V segment lost 4 bases and the J segment 6 bases; nucleotides outside the gene matches: 6. The CDR3 protein is CASSPGTGVGNSPLHF. Written as DNA, the CDR3 is TGTGCCAGCAGCCCCGGGACAGGGGTGGGTAATTCACCCCTCCACTTT.

This clonotype came up a few times. The chain links TRBV12-3 or TRBV12-4 to TRBJ2-3, with TRBD1 identical over 9 bases. V was pared by 7 bases and J by 3 bases, with 5 bases of the junction left unmatched. The CDR3 extends over 14 amino acids. CDR3 residues: CASNTGGWTDTQYF. The CDR3 region has the DNA TGTGCCAGCAATACAGGGGGCTGGACAGATACGCAGTATTTT.

This clonotype was seen repeatedly, ten times or more. The chain is built from TRBV11-2 and TRBJ1-1, with D perhaps TRBD1 (6 bases). Germline lookup yields CDR1 SGHAT and CDR2 FQNNGV. Trimming shortened V by 3 bases and J by 4 bases, and 12 bases separated the two germline ends. The CDR3 is made up of 14 amino acids. DNA of the CDR3: TGTGCCAGCAGCTTCCCCAGGGGAGGCACTGAAGCTTTCTTT. Its protein product is CASSFPRGGTEAFF.

Only a few counts were recorded for this clonotype. CDR3 residues: CATYPLGQGIPGANVLTF. The CDR3 nucleotides are TGTGCCACCTACCCTCTGGGACAGGGGATTCCTGGGGCCAACGTCCTGACTTTC. The rearrangement links TRBV6-5 to TRBJ2-6; 10 bases map to TRBD1. The V gene end was trimmed by 10 bases and the J gene end by 2 bases; junction bases not matched to a gene: 14. Germline CDR1 is MNHEY and CDR2 is SVGAGI. The CDR3 is made up of 18 amino acids.

This clonotype was seen ten or more times. The gene calls are TRBV7-8 and TRBJ2-5; D remains unclear. In germline, CDR1 is SGHVS, CDR2 FQNEAQ. V was pared by 5 bases and J by 7 bases, with 11 bases between. CDR3 length: 12 residues. CDR3 in DNA: TGTGCCAGCAGCCTAAGTTGGGGGACCCAGTACTTC. It is translated as CASSLSWGTQYF.

This clonotype was counted only a few times. The chain employs TRBV27 and TRBJ2-7; D is perhaps TRBD2 (7 bases). CDR1 is MNHEY and CDR2 is SMNVEV in the germline V gene (reference sequence). The CDR3 has 13 amino acids. V was cut by 5 bases and J by 4 bases, with 12 bases left in between. The CDR3 DNA reads TGTGCCAGCAGTCAGGCGGGGGCGTACGAGCAGTACGTC. Its protein is CASSQAGAYEQYV.

This chain connects TRBV9 to TRBJ2-2; D is undetermined. Trimming took off 3 bases at V and 2 bases at J, with 17 bases between the two ends. Germline CDR1 reads SGDLS; CDR2 reads YYNGEE. The CDR3 totals 17 residues. CDR3 protein: CASSARILVLNTGELFF. In nucleotides, the CDR3 is TGTGCCAGCAGCGCCCGAATATTGGTCCTAAACACCGGGGAGCTGTTTTTT.

The table lists this clonotype with a few counts. The V call is TRBV21-1, the J call TRBJ2-7; the table calls TRBD2, which could not be checked here. TRBV21-1 is a pseudogene. The CDR3 spans 13 residues. The CDR3 reads CASSKQRVYEQYV. Written as DNA, the CDR3 is TGTGCCAGCAGCAAACAGCGGGTCTACGAGCAGTACGTC.

This clonotype was seen only a few times. This rearrangement joins TRBV6-6 to TRBJ2-2, with TRBD1 as a possible D gene (6 bases). The CDR3 runs 14 residues. Trimming pared 6 bases from V and 2 bases from J, leaving 10 bases between. Germline assignment: CDR1 MNHNY and CDR2 SVGAGI (reference sequence). CDR3 sequence (DNA): TGTGCCAGCAGGGCGACAGGAAACACCGGGGAGCTGTTTTTT. Its translation: CASRATGNTGELFF.

This clonotype was counted between two and nine times. This chain's CDR3 is CASRDPDTPGTQYF. The CDR3 coding sequence is TGTGCCAGTAGGGATCCCGACACTCCGGGGACCCAGTACTTC. The chain carries TRBV19 and TRBJ2-5; D uncertain. V lost 6 bases and J lost 7, with 18 bases in between. There are 14 residues in the CDR3. Germline V lookup: CDR1 LNHDA, CDR2 SQIVND (reference sequence).

This clonotype was detected a few times. The J gene is TRBJ1-4, the V gene TRBV20-1; 7 positions match TRBD1. CDR3 length: 13 amino acids. Germline assignment: CDR1 DFQATT and CDR2 SNEGSKA (reference sequence). The V gene end was trimmed by 6 bases and the J gene end by 2 bases; junction bases not matched to a gene: 3. CDR3 DNA: TGCAGTGCCGCGACAGGGACTAATGAAAAACTGTTTTTT. As protein: CSAATGTNEKLFF.

This clonotype was counted between two and nine times. The chain combines TRBV7-2 with TRBJ2-2; 7 nucleotides agree with TRBD2. The CDR3 spans 15 residues. Germline trimming cut 5 bases from V and 3 bases from J; bases unmatched to any gene: 6. From germline, CDR1 is SGHTA and CDR2 FQGNSA. The CDR3, as DNA: TGTGCCAGCAGCAACCGACTAGCCCACACCGGGGAGCTGTTTTTT. Protein sequence: CASSNRLAHTGELFF.

This sequence joins TRBV5-6 and TRBJ2-3; D is tentatively TRBD1 or TRBD2 (5 bases each). The CDR3 totals 14 residues. Germline-derived CDR1 and CDR2 are SGHDT and YYEEEE. The V and J ends lost 4 bases and 6 bases respectively, with 15 bases between them. In nucleotides, the CDR3 is TGTGCCAGCAGCCCCGGGGCCTTTAGGGATACGCAGTATTTT. It encodes CASSPGAFRDTQYF.

This clonotype was recorded at least ten times. The rearrangement links TRBV2 to TRBJ1-5, with D maybe TRBD1 (5 bases). The CDR3 loop spans 14 amino acids. The V end was cut by 4 bases, the J end by 5 bases, with 12 bases between. Germline CDR1 reads SNHLY; CDR2 reads FYNNEI. CDR3 sequence: CASSATGNDQPQHF. In nucleotides, the CDR3 is TGTGCCAGCAGTGCTACAGGAAATGATCAGCCCCAGCATTTT.

This clonotype was picked up a small number of times. The V gene is TRBV5-1, the J gene TRBJ2-5; D is unclear. Germline V gives CDR1 SGHRS, CDR2 YFSETQ. V lost 0 bases and J 5 bases, leaving 14 bases between the germline ends. The CDR3 has 15 amino acids. The CDR3 DNA reads as TGCGCCAGCAGCTTGGCCGTCGTGGGTCGGGAGACCCAGTACTTC. As protein: CASSLAVVGRETQYF.

This rearrangement joins TRBV5-1 to TRBJ2-2, with TRBD1 identical over 9 bases. Per the germline V gene, CDR1 is SGHRS and CDR2 is YFSETQ. The J segment lost 2 bases and the V segment lost 3 bases, leaving 8 bases of the junction unmatched. The CDR3 contains 17 residues. CDR3 nucleotide sequence: TGCGCCAGCAGCTATTCAGGGGGACAGGGAAACACCGGGGAGCTGTTTTTT. Translated: CASSYSGGQGNTGELFF.

Only one count was recorded for this clonotype. The chain links TRBV6-5 to TRBJ1-2; D perhaps matches TRBD1 (5 bases). V lost 2 bases to trimming and J lost 4 bases, with 8 bases between them. There are 13 residues in the CDR3. Germline CDR1 and CDR2: MNHEY and SVGAGI. CDR3 coding DNA: TGTGCCAGCAGTTACGGGGCGCCCTATGGCTACACCTTC. Amino acid sequence: CASSYGAPYGYTF.

The chain is built from TRBV5-5 and TRBJ1-1; D is ambiguous. V lost 0 bases, J lost 0 bases, and 9 bases lay in between. In germline, CDR1 is SGHKS, CDR2 YYEKEE (reference sequence). CDR3 size: 15 residues. The CDR3 coding sequence is TGTGCCAGCAGCTTGGACCCGACCTTGAACACTGAAGCTTTCTTT. Translation: CASSLDPTLNTEAFF.

This clonotype appeared many times. The chain combines TRBV5-1 with TRBJ1-6; TRBD1 aligns across 11 bases. The CDR3 loop spans 14 amino acids. The V and J ends lost 3 bases and 9 bases, in that order; junction bases with no gene match: 2. The germline CDR1 and CDR2 sequences are SGHRS and YFSETQ. Here the CDR3 DNA reads TGCGCCAGCAGCTCCGGGACAGGGGGTTCACCCCTCCACTTT. Translating it yields CASSSGTGGSPLHF.